This T cell receptor beta chain was recorded in a study of blood T cell repertoires in COVID-19. TCRdb's copy holds only in-frame clones and misses some; the assay was immunoSEQ multiplex PCR. The table lists under 350,000 clones, 90% of them singletons, with 2% to 3% in the top ten. This clone was seen a few times. The CDR3 length is 15 residues. The germline gives CDR1 LGHDT, CDR2 YNNKEL (reference sequence). V was cut by 0 bases and J by 1 base, with 9 bases left in between. The sequence was obtained from a man in his sixties who had recovered from COVID-19. Input material: PBMCs or T cells enriched from blood (not recorded which). The J gene is TRBJ1-1, the V gene TRBV3-1 (or the pseudogene TRBV3-2); D gene ambiguous. The CDR3 DNA is TGTGCCAGCAGCCAAGATGGCAGGCCGAACACTGAAGCTTTCTTT. Translation gives CASSQDGRPNTEAFF.